This passage covers 28 T cell receptor beta chains from one sample sequenced in a study of cytomegalovirus exposure and HLA in healthy donors. 13 Jbeta primers and 60 Vbeta primers were used for the PCR. TCRdb keeps only in-frame clones here, not all; method: immunoSEQ multiplex PCR. This sample's table reports 40,000 or so clones. The sample comprised PBMCs. The origin of the receptors is a male donor in good health and CMV-seronegative.

The J gene is TRBJ1-4, the V gene TRBV6-5, with a weak D call TRBD1 (5 bases). CDR1 and CDR2 from the germline V gene are MNHEY and SVGAGI. V lost 5 bases to trimming and J lost 15 bases, with 13 bases between them. This CDR3 spans 11 amino acids. As DNA, the CDR3 is TGTGCCAGCAGTACGGGGGGGACGTTGTTTTTT. This translates into CASSTGGTLFF.

The genes are TRBV18 and TRBJ2-2; D call uncertain. The CDR3 extends over 16 amino acids. Trimming cost V 6 bases and J 1 base, with 15 bases left between them. Germline-derived CDR1 and CDR2 are KGHSH and LQKENI. CDR3 in amino acids: CASSPVPTLNTGELFF. The CDR3 DNA reads TGTGCCAGCTCTCCTGTACCAACTCTGAACACCGGGGAGCTGTTTTTT.

The chain carries TRBV7-9 and TRBJ2-1, with 12 bases fitting TRBD2. This CDR3 has 14 residues. V gave up 6 bases and J gave up 8 bases; unmatched junction bases: 5. In germline, CDR1 is SEHNR, CDR2 FQNEAQ (reference sequence). CDR3 DNA: TGTGCCAGCAGAGCTAGCGGGGGGGACTATGAGCAGTTCTTC. Protein product: CASRASGGDYEQFF.

With respect to this clone: Other DNA sequences in this specimen translate into the identical CDR3. The V call is TRBV7-8, the J call TRBJ2-7; 10 bases are a match to TRBD2. There are 14 residues in the CDR3. J was trimmed by 3 bases and V by 3 bases; bases with no gene match: 2. Per the germline V gene, CDR1 is SGHVS and CDR2 is FQNEAQ. In DNA form, the CDR3 reads TGTGCCAGCAGCTTGGGGACTAGCGACTACGAGCAGTACTTC. Translation: CASSLGTSDYEQYF. The entire variable domain, with the rest obtained from reference TRBV7-8 and TRBJ2-7, is as follows: GAGVSQSPRYKVAKRGQDVALRCDPISGHVSLFWYQQALGQGPEFLTYFQNEAQLDKSGLPSDRFFAERPEGSVSTLKIQRTQQEDSAVYLCASSLGTSDYEQYFGPGTRLTVT.

The rearrangement joins TRBV6-1 to TRBJ1-5; a weak D match, TRBD1 (6 bases). The V end lost 2 bases, the J end lost 2 bases, and 19 bases lay between the germline ends. The CDR3 runs to 18 residues. Germline-derived CDR1 and CDR2 are MNHNS and SASEGT. The CDR3 sequence is CASSESFGGPWGNQPQHF. The CDR3 DNA reads TGTGCCAGCAGTGAAAGCTTTGGGGGCCCTTGGGGCAATCAGCCCCAGCATTTT.

The chain employs TRBV12-5 and TRBJ2-7, with D perhaps TRBD1 (5 bases). Trimming cost V 0 bases and J 4 bases, with 13 bases left between them. CDR3 length: 15 residues. Germline-derived CDR1 and CDR2 are LGHNT and FRNRAP. The CDR3 coding sequence is TGTGCTAGTGGTTTGGTGGTAGGGGCAGGATACGAGCAGTACTTC. This codes for CASGLVVGAGYEQYF. The entire variable domain, with the rest obtained from reference TRBV12-5 and TRBJ2-7, is as follows: DARVTQTPRHKVTEMGQEVTMRCQPILGHNTVFWYRQTMMQGLELLAYFRNRAPLDDSGMPKDRFSAEMPDATLATLKIQPSEPRDSAVYFCASGLVVGAGYEQYFGPGTRLTVT.

The chain uses TRBV11-2 and TRBJ2-7, with 9 bases matching TRBD1. The CDR3 contains 13 residues. Losses at the gene ends were 3 bases for V and 6 bases for J; bases not matched to a gene: 3. The V gene's germline CDR1 is SGHAT and CDR2 FQNNGV. CDR3 in amino acids: CASSLDRGSEQYF. For the CDR3, the DNA is TGTGCCAGCAGCTTGGACAGGGGTAGCGAGCAGTACTTC.

This chain's CDR3 is CASSESLPLADTQYF. DNA for the CDR3: TGCGCCAGCAGTGAATCCCTCCCTTTAGCCGATACGCAGTATTTT. This chain uses TRBV10-1 with TRBJ2-3, with D unresolved. The V gene's germline CDR1 is WNHNN and CDR2 SYGVQD (reference sequence). The CDR3 contains 15 residues. The ends were cut back, 3 bases at V and 6 bases at J, with 16 bases in the middle.

The rearrangement links TRBV2 to TRBJ1-1; TRBD1 matches at 8 bases. CDR1 SNHLY and CDR2 FYNNEI come from the germline V gene. The V segment lost 10 bases and the J segment 8 bases; nucleotides outside the gene matches: 3. CDR3 length equals 10 residues. This CDR3 is CATWDREAFF. The CDR3 nucleotides are TGTGCCACCTGGGACAGGGAAGCTTTCTTT.

This chain links TRBV5-5 with TRBJ1-2; 11 bases are shared with TRBD1. V trimming: 3 bases; J trimming: 8 bases; junction bases outside the gene matches: 6. This CDR3 comprises 14 residues. Germline values: CDR1 SGHKS, CDR2 YYEKEE (reference sequence). This CDR3 is CASSSWTGGRGYTF. CDR3 nucleotides: TGTGCCAGCAGCTCATGGACAGGGGGCCGGGGCTACACCTTC.

The CDR3 sequence is CATQPGRGPTDTQYF. As DNA, the CDR3 is TGTGCCACCCAGCCGGGGCGGGGCCCCACAGATACGCAGTATTTT. V and J are TRBV7-9 and TRBJ2-3, with D perhaps TRBD2 (6 bases). This CDR3 region has 15 residues. The V gene lost 10 bases and the J gene lost 2 bases, with 19 bases spanning the gap. Germline V CDR1 and CDR2: SEHNR, FQNEAQ (reference sequence).

This rearrangement joins TRBV5-4 to TRBJ1-1; the match to TRBD1 covers 7 bases. The CDR3 loop spans 15 amino acids. Germline V lookup: CDR1 SGHNT, CDR2 YYREEE (reference sequence). The J segment lost 3 bases and the V segment lost 4 bases, leaving 9 bases of the junction unmatched. The DNA of the CDR3 is TGTGCCAGCAGCGCTACAGGGGTTTGGGACACTGAAGCTTTCTTT. This gives the protein CASSATGVWDTEAFF.

The chain links TRBV15 to TRBJ1-4, with a possible D match to TRBD1 (6 bases). The V and J ends lost 3 bases and 0 bases respectively, with 11 bases between them. This CDR3 is 16 amino acids long. In germline, CDR1 is LNHNV, CDR2 YYDKDF (reference sequence). Written as DNA, the CDR3 is TGTGCCACCAGCAGGACAGGACATGCAACTAATGAAAAACTGTTTTTT. Protein: CATSRTGHATNEKLFF.

CDR3 sequence (DNA): TGTGCCAGCAGTTACAGGGGGAACACTGAAGCTTTCTTT. Its protein is CASSYRGNTEAFF. The chain links TRBV6-5 to TRBJ1-1, with a tentative D call TRBD1 (5 bases). Germline V gives CDR1 MNHEY, CDR2 SVGAGI. The CDR3 extends over 13 amino acids. The V and J ends lost 2 bases and 1 base respectively, with 5 bases between them.

V usage is TRBV5-1 and J usage is TRBJ1-4; TRBD1 might be the D (6 bases). The germline V and J ends were trimmed by 4 bases and 5 bases, with 9 bases remaining between them. This CDR3 is built from 13 residues. Germline V gives CDR1 SGHRS, CDR2 YFSETQ. Here the CDR3 DNA reads TGCGCCAGCAGCGATCAGGGGAATGAAAAACTGTTTTTT. This codes for CASSDQGNEKLFF.

V usage is TRBV6-1 and J usage is TRBJ2-1; 9 positions match TRBD1. The V gene end was trimmed by 3 bases and the J gene end by 7 bases; junction bases not matched to a gene: 4. CDR3 length equals 14 residues. Germline V gene sequence: CDR1 MNHNS, CDR2 SASEGT. The CDR3 bases are TGTGCCAGCAGTGAGACAGGGGGTGGGAATGAGCAGTTCTTC. This codes for CASSETGGGNEQFF.

The rearrangement uses TRBV5-1 and TRBJ1-2; possibly TRBD1 for D (6 bases). The V and J ends lost 3 bases and 6 bases respectively, with 9 bases between them. Germline V lookup: CDR1 SGHRS, CDR2 YFSETQ. The CDR3 is 12 residues long. CDR3 loop: CASSSQGNGYTF. The CDR3, as DNA: TGCGCCAGCAGCTCCCAGGGGAATGGCTACACCTTC.

The rearrangement uses TRBV15 and TRBJ1-3; TRBD1 aligns across 9 bases. CDR3 length: 16 residues. The germline V gene encodes CDR1 LNHNV and CDR2 YYDKDF (reference sequence). After removal of 2 bases from V and 2 bases from J, the junction contained 4 bases not matched to a gene. The CDR3 DNA reads as TGTGCCACCAGCAGATACGGGACAGGGACTGGAAACACCATATATTTT. Its protein is CATSRYGTGTGNTIYF.

This rearrangement joins TRBV5-6 to TRBJ2-5; 7 nucleotides match TRBD1. V trimming: 3 bases; J trimming: 3 bases; junction bases outside the gene matches: 2. Germline V gene lookup returns CDR1 SGHDT and CDR2 YYEEEE. CDR3 length: 13 amino acids. DNA of the CDR3: TGTGCCAGCAGCTCCGGGACAGAAGAGACCCAGTACTTC. Translation gives CASSSGTEETQYF.

The rearrangement uses TRBV9 and TRBJ2-3; 8 bases fit TRBD2. The germline V gene has CDR1 SGDLS and CDR2 YYNGEE. The V and J ends lost 4 bases and 2 bases, in that order; junction bases with no gene match: 12. The CDR3 is made up of 17 amino acids. The CDR3 DNA sequence: TGTGCCAGCAGCCTTGGCGGGGGGCTCGATCTCACAGATACGCAGTATTTT. Translating gives CASSLGGGLDLTDTQYF.

The genes are TRBV2 and TRBJ1-4; perhaps TRBD1 as D (6 bases). This CDR3 spans 15 amino acids. V was shortened by 6 bases and J by 0 bases, with 11 bases between the two germline ends. Per germline, CDR1 SNHLY and CDR2 FYNNEI. CDR3: CASSPRGATNEKLFF. The CDR3 region has the DNA TGTGCCAGCAGCCCCAGGGGTGCAACTAATGAAAAACTGTTTTTT.

The rearrangement links TRBV15 to TRBJ2-7; the match to TRBD2 covers 7 bases. Trimming at V came to 0 bases and at J to 2 bases, leaving 1 base not matched to a gene. The CDR3 covers 14 residues. Germline CDR1 and CDR2: LNHNV and YYDKDF (reference sequence). The CDR3 coding sequence is TGTGCCACCAGCAGAGAGGCGGGGGCCTACGAGCAGTACTTC. It specifies CATSREAGAYEQYF.

The CDR3 DNA is TGTGCCAGCAGCCACGAGGGGGCGACTGAAGCTTTCTTT. Its translation is CASSHEGATEAFF. The gene calls are TRBV4-2 and TRBJ1-1; 7 bases agree with TRBD1. J gave up 5 bases and V 3 bases, and 3 bases lay outside the gene matches. This CDR3 is 13 amino acids long. From germline, CDR1 is LGHNA and CDR2 YNFKEQ.

The chain combines TRBV28 with TRBJ1-2; no firm D call. V lost 11 bases to trimming and J lost 10 bases, with 17 bases between them. The CDR3 contains 11 residues. Germline CDR1 is MDHEN and CDR2 is SYDVKM. The CDR3 nucleotides are TGTGCCGTGGATTACGGGAGAAACTACACCTTC. Its translation: CAVDYGRNYTF.

The chain joins TRBV30 to TRBJ1-1; possible D gene TRBD1, 6 bases. This CDR3 has 14 amino acids. Between the trimmed V and J ends, which lost 0 bases and 3 bases, there was a span of 11 bases. Germline V gene data show CDR1 as GTSNPN and CDR2 as SVGIG (reference sequence). CDR3 DNA: TGTGCCTGGAGTGTAGGCAGGGGATACACTGAAGCTTTCTTT. Translation gives CAWSVGRGYTEAFF.

This chain connects TRBV13 to TRBJ2-5; 8 bases align to TRBD1. The CDR3 is made up of 14 amino acids. CDR1 is PRHDT, CDR2 FYEKMQ, per germline (reference sequence). V shed 5 bases and J 4 bases; nucleotides not matched to a gene: 6. The CDR3 coding sequence is TGTGCCAGCAGCCCGGACAGGGTGGTAGAGACCCAGTACTTC. Protein: CASSPDRVVETQYF.

This chain uses TRBV6-1 with TRBJ1-2; D might be TRBD1 (6 bases). CDR1 is MNHNS, CDR2 SASEGT, per germline. This CDR3 comprises 15 residues. V was shortened by 4 bases and J by 2 bases, with 14 bases between the two germline ends. CDR3 in amino acids: CASSVNRVANYGYTF. CDR3 in DNA: TGTGCCAGCAGTGTAAACAGGGTAGCAAACTATGGCTACACCTTC.

V usage is TRBV19 and J usage is TRBJ2-5, with TRBD1 identical over 12 bases. The CDR3 covers 18 residues. Germline V gives CDR1 LNHDA, CDR2 SQIVND (reference sequence). V lost 5 bases to trimming and J lost 5 bases; unmatched junction nucleotides: 15. CDR3 protein: CASSVAARDRGRGETQYF. For the CDR3, the DNA is TGTGCCAGTAGTGTAGCCGCCCGGGACAGGGGGCGAGGGGAGACCCAGTACTTC. The variable domain in full, with the rest retrieved from reference TRBV19 and TRBJ2-5, is DGGITQSPKYLFRKEGQNVTLSCEQNLNHDAMYWYRQDPGQGLRLIYYSQIVNDFQKGDIAEGYSVSREKKESFPLTVTSAQKNPTAFYLCASSVAARDRGRGETQYFGPGTRLLVL.